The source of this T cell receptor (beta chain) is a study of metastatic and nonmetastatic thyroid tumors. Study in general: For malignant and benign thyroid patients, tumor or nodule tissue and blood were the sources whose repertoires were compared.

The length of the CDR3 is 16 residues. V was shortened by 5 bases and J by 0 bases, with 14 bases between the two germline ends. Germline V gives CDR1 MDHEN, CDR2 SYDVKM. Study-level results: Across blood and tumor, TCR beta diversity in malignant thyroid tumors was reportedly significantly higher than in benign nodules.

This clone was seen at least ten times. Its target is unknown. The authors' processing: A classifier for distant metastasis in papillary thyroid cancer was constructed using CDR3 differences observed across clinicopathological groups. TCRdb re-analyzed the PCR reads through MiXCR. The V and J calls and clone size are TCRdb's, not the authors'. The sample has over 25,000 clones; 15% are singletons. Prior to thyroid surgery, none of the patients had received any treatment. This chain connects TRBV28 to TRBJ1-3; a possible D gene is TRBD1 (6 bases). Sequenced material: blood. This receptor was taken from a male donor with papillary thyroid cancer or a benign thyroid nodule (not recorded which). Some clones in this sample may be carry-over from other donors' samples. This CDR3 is CASSLGQRSSGNTIYF. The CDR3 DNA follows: TGTGCCAGCAGTCTAGGACAGCGGAGCTCTGGAAACACCATATATTTT.